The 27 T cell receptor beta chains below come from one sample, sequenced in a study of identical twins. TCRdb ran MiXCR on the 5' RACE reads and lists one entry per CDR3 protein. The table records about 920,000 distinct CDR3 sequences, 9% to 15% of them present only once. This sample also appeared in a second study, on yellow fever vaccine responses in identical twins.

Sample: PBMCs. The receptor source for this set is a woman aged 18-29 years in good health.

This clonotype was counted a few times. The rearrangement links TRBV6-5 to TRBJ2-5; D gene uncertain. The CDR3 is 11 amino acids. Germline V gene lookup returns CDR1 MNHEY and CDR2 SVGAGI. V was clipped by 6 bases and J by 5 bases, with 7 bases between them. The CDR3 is CASRAAETQYF. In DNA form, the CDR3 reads TGTGCCAGCAGAGCCGCGGAGACCCAGTACTTC.

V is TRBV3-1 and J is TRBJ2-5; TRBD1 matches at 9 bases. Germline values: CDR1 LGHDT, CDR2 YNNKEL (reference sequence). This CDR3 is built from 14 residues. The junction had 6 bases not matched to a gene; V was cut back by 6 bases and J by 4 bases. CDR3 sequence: CASRLTGGRETQYF. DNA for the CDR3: TGTGCCAGCAGACTAACAGGGGGCCGAGAGACCCAGTACTTC.

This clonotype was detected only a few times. CDR3 in amino acids: CASSRLIQGARTEAFF. CDR3 bases: TGTGCCAGCAGCCGTCTCATCCAGGGGGCGCGGACTGAAGCTTTCTTT. The gene calls are TRBV11-2 and TRBJ1-1; 8 bases match TRBD1. This CDR3 has 16 amino acids. Trimming at V came to 5 bases and at J to 5 bases, leaving 13 bases not matched to a gene. CDR1 is SGHAT and CDR2 is FQNNGV in the germline V gene.

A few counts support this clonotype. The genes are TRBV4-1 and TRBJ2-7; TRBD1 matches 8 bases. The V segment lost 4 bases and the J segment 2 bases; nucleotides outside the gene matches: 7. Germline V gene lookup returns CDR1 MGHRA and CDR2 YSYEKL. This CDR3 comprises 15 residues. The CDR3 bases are TGCGCCAGCAGCCGGTCAGGGGGCCAAGCCTACGAGCAGTACTTC. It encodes CASSRSGGQAYEQYF.

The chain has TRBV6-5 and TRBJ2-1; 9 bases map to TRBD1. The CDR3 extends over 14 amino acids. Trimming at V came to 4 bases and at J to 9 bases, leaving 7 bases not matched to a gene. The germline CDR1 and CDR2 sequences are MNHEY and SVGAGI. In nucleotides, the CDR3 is TGTGCCAGCAGTTCCCGGACAGGGGTTTCTGAGCAGTTCTTC. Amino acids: CASSSRTGVSEQFF.

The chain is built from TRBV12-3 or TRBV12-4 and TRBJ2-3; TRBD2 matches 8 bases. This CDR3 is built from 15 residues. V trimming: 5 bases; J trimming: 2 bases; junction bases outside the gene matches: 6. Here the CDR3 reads CASSPPGLDTDTQYF. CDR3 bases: TGTGCCAGCAGTCCCCCGGGACTAGACACAGATACGCAGTATTTT.

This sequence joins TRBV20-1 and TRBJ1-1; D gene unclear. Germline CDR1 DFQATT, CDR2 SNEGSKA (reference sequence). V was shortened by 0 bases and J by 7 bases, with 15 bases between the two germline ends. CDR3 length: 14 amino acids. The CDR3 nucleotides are TGCAGTGCTAGAGAGTTTGGTCAGCCAAGTGAAGCTTTCTTT. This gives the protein CSAREFGQPSEAFF.

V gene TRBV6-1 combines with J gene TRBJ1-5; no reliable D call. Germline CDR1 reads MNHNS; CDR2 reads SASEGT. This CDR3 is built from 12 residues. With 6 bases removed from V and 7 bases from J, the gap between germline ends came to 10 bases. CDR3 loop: CASSHDLQPQHF. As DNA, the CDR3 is TGTGCCAGCAGCCACGATTTACAGCCCCAGCATTTT.

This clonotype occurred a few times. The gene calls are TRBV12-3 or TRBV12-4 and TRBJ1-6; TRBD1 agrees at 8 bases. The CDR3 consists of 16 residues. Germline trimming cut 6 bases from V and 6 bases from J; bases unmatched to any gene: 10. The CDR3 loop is CASRPGTGAPNSPLHF. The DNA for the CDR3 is TGTGCCAGCAGACCCGGGACAGGCGCTCCTAATTCACCCCTCCACTTT.

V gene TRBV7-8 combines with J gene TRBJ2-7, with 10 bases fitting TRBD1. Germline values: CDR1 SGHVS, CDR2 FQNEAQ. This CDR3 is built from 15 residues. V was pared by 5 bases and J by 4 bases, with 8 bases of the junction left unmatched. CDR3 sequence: CASSPGTGVTYEQYV. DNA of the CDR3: TGTGCCAGCAGCCCTGGGACAGGGGTCACTTACGAGCAGTACGTC.

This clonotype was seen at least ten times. CDR3 in DNA: TGTGCCATCAGTGAGTTGGGACAGGACAATAATTCACCCCTCCACTTT. This encodes CAISELGQDNNSPLHF. The genes are TRBV10-3 and TRBJ1-6; 8 nucleotides line up with TRBD1. Germline V lookup: CDR1 ENHRY, CDR2 SYGVKD. V was clipped by 1 base and J by 5 bases; unmatched bases: 4. CDR3 length equals 16 residues.

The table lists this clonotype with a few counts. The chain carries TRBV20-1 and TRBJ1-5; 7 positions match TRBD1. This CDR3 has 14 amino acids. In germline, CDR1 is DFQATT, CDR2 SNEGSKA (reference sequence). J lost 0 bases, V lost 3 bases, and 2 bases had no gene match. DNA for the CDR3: TGCAGTGCTAGGAGGGACAGTAGCAATCAGCCCCAGCATTTT. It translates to CSARRDSSNQPQHF.

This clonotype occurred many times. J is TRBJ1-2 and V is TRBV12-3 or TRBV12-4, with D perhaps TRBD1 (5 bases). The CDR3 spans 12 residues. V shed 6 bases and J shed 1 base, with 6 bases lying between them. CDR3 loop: CASSRDNYGYTF. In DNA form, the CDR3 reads TGTGCCAGCAGCAGGGATAACTATGGCTACACCTTC.

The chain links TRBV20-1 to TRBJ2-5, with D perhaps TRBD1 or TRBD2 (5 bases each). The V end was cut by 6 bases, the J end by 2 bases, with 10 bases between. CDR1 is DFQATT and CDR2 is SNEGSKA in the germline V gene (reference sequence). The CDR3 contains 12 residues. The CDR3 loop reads CSATEGQETQYF. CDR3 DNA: TGCAGTGCCACCGAGGGGCAAGAGACCCAGTACTTC.

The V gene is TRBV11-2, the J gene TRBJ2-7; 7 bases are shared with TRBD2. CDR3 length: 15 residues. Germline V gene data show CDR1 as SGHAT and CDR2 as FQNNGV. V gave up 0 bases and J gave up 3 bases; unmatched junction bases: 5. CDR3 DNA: TGTGCCAGCAGCTTAGAAGGCAGCGGGGTCTACGAGCAGTACGTC. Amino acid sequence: CASSLEGSGVYEQYV.

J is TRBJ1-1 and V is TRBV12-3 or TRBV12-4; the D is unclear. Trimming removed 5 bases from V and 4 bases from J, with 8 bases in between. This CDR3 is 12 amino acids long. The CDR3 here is CASSLHGTEAFF. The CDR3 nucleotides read TGTGCCAGCAGTCTACACGGCACTGAAGCTTTCTTT.

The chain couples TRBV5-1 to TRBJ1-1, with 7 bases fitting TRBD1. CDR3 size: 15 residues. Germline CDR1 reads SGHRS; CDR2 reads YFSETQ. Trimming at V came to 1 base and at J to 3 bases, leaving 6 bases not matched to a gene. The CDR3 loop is CASSLRPDRDTEAFF. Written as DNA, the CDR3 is TGCGCCAGCAGCTTGCGCCCCGACAGGGACACTGAAGCTTTCTTT.

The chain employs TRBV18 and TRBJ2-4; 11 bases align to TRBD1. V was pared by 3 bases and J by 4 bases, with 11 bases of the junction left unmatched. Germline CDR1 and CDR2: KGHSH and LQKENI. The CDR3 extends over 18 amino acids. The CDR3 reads CASSPSRTGGELKNIQYF. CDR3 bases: TGTGCCAGCTCACCTTCAAGGACAGGGGGCGAACTGAAAAACATTCAGTACTTC.

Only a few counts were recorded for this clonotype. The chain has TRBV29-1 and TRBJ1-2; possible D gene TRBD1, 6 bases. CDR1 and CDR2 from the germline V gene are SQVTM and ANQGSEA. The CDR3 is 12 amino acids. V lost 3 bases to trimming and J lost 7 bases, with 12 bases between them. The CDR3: CSVDAQGFGYTF. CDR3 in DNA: TGCAGCGTTGATGCACAGGGATTTGGCTACACCTTC.

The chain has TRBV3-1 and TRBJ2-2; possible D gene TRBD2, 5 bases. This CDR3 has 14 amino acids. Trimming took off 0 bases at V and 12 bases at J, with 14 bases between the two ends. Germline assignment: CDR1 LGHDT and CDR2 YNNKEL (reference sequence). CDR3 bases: TGTGCCAGCAGCCAAGATCAACTTCGAGGGAAGCTGTTTTTT. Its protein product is CASSQDQLRGKLFF.

The CDR3 DNA sequence: TGTGCCAGCAGTTTATCCCCCCGGGCTAGCGGGGGTACCACAGATACGCAGTATTTT. Translating gives CASSLSPRASGGTTDTQYF. The chain is built from TRBV27 and TRBJ2-3; 10 bases align to TRBD2. Per the germline V gene, CDR1 is MNHEY and CDR2 is SMNVEV (reference sequence). This CDR3 has 19 residues. The ends lost 0 bases at V and 2 bases at J; junction bases unmatched: 11.

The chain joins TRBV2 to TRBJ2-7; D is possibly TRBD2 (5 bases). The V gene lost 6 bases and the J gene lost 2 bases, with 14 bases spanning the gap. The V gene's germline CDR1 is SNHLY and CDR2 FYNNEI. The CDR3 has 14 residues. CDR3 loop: CASRRVDYPYEQYF. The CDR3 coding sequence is TGTGCCAGCAGGAGGGTCGACTACCCCTACGAGCAGTACTTC.

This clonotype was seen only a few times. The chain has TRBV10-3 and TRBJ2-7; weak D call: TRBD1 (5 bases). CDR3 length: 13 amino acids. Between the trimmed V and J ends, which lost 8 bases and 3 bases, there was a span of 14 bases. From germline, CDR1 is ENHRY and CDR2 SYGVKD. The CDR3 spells CAISLGADYEQYF. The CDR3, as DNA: TGTGCCATCTCCCTAGGGGCGGACTACGAGCAGTACTTC.

The CDR3 bases are TGTGCCAGCAGCCAAGGCTCGGGGGGGAACACTGAAGCTTTCTTT. Its protein product is CASSQGSGGNTEAFF. This rearrangement joins TRBV3-1 to TRBJ1-1; TRBD1 is a possible D gene (5 bases). The V end was cut by 1 base, the J end by 1 base, with 10 bases between. The V gene's germline CDR1 is LGHDT and CDR2 YNNKEL (reference sequence). The CDR3 has 15 residues. The whole variable domain, filled in from reference TRBV3-1 and TRBJ1-1, reads DTAVSQTPKYLVTQMGNDKSIKCEQNLGHDTMYWYKQDSKKFLKIMFSYNNKELIINETVPNRFSPKSPDKAHLNLHINSLELGDSAVYFCASSQGSGGNTEAFFGQGTRLTVV.

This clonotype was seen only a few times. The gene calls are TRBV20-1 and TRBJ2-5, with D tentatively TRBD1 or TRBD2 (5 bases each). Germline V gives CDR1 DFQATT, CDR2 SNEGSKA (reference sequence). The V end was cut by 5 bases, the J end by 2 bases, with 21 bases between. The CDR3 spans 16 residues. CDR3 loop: CSAPPPRGVAQETQYF. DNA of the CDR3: TGCAGTGCTCCACCCCCCCGAGGGGTGGCGCAAGAGACCCAGTACTTC.

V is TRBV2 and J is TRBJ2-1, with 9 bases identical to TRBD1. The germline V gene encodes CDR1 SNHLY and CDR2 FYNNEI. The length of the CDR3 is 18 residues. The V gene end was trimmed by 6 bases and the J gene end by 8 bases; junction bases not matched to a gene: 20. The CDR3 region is CASRKSPSGTGLFDEQFF. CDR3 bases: TGTGCCAGCAGGAAAAGCCCCTCCGGGACAGGGCTTTTCGATGAGCAGTTCTTC. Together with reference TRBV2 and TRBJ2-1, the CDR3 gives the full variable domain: EPEVTQTPSHQVTQMGQEVILRCVPISNHLYFYWYRQILGQKVEFLVSFYNNEISEKSEIFDDQFSVERPDGSNFTLKIRSTKLEDSAMYFCASRKSPSGTGLFDEQFFGPGTRLTVL.

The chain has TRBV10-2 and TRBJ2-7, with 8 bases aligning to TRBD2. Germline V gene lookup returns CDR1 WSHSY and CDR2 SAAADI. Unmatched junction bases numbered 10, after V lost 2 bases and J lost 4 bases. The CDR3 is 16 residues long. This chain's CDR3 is CASSETTSANVYEQYF. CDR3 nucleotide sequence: TGCGCCAGCAGTGAGACGACTAGCGCCAACGTATACGAGCAGTACTTC.